The rows below give T cell receptor beta chains drawn from one sample of a study of shared clonotypes between healthy human individuals. The method was immunoSEQ multiplex PCR; TCRdb's version includes in-frame clones alone and lacks a portion of them. Of about 500,000 clones in the sample, 70% to 80% were seen once. Material for sequencing was PBMCs. The source of these receptors is a woman aged 40 to 55 in good health. Some clones in this sample may be carry-over from other donors' samples. The CDR3 runs from the conserved cysteine through the conserved F or W. A D gene is named only where the DNA matches it firmly. Clone sizes are given selectively: once, few, many, or a class where the clone is expanded.

v_gene,j_gene,d_gene,abundance,CDR3nt,CDR3aa
TRBV5-1,TRBJ1-5,NA,few,TGCGCCAGCAGCCCCGGGGACGGGAGGAGCGGTCAGCCCCAGCATTTT,CASSPGDGRSGQPQHF
TRBV5-4,TRBJ2-7,NA,NA,TGTGCCAGCAGCTCACCCGGAGCGGATTCTTCCTACGAGCAGTACTTC,CASSSPGADSSYEQYF
TRBV30,TRBJ2-3,TRBD1,NA,TGTGCCTGGAGTCCCCTGCGGGGACAGGGGGGAGATACGCAGTATTTT,CAWSPLRGQGGDTQYF
TRBV9,TRBJ2-6,NA,NA,TGTGCCAGCAGCGTAGACCCAGGGACCTCTGGGGCCAACGTCCTGACTTTC,CASSVDPGTSGANVLTF
TRBV30,TRBJ2-5,TRBD2,NA,TGTGCCTGGAGTCCCCGACTAGCGGGACTGGAGACCCAGTACTTC,CAWSPRLAGLETQYF
TRBV27,TRBJ2-7,TRBD2,NA,TGTGCCAGCGGGCGACTAGCGGGGAGCTCCTACGAGCAGTACTTC,CASGRLAGSSYEQYF
TRBV7-9,TRBJ2-1,NA,NA,TGTGCCAGCACCTCAACACCGTCCTACAATGAGCAGTTCTTC,CASTSTPSYNEQFF
TRBV4-3,TRBJ1-2,NA,NA,TGCGCCAGCAGCCAAGATCCGAATCCCGGGGCGGGGTATGGCTACACCTTC,CASSQDPNPGAGYGYTF
TRBV11-3,TRBJ2-7,NA,NA,TGTGGGAACAAGCCCAGCTACGAGCAGTACTTC,CGNKPSYEQYF
TRBV7-2,TRBJ2-3,NA,NA,TGTGCCAGCAGCTTCACACCCCCCACGCAGTATTTT,CASSFTPPTQYF
TRBV9,TRBJ2-3,NA,NA,TGTGCCAGCAGTCGAGACGCAGATACGCAGTATTTT,CASSRDADTQYF
TRBV4-1,TRBJ2-1,TRBD2,NA,TGCGCCAGCAGCCCCCGGGTAGCGGGAGGTGGATGGTCCTACAATGAGCAGTTCTTC,CASSPRVAGGGWSYNEQFF
TRBV18,TRBJ2-7,TRBD2,NA,TGTGCCAGCTCACCTAGCGGGAGGGCCTCCGAGCAGTACTTC,CASSPSGRASEQYF
TRBV9,TRBJ2-1,NA,NA,TGTGCCAGCAGCGTAGAGACCTACAATGAACAGTTCTTC,CASSVETYNEQFF
TRBV5-1,TRBJ2-2,TRBD2,NA,TGCGCCAGCAGCTATGGACTAGGAGCGAACACCGGGGAGCTGTTTTTT,CASSYGLGANTGELFF
TRBV6-6,TRBJ1-1,NA,many,TGTGCCACCCACCCGAGTCCAGGGCTTGGCACTGAAGCTTTCTTT,CATHPSPGLGTEAFF
TRBV7-9,TRBJ2-7,NA,once,TGTGCCAGCAGCTTAGGGGACGGCCCATGGGTGCAGTACTTC,CASSLGDGPWVQYF
TRBV14,TRBJ2-1,TRBD2,NA,TGTGCCAGCAGACCAAGCGGACTAGCGGGAGTCAATGAGCAGTTCTTC,CASRPSGLAGVNEQFF